The 19 T cell receptor beta chains reported below all come from one sample, sequenced in a study of blood T cell repertoires in COVID-19. TCRdb's copy holds only in-frame clones and misses some; the assay was immunoSEQ multiplex PCR. The data show over 45,000 clones, approximately 87% seen once. Sequencing was done on a sample of peripheral blood. These receptors all come from a human donor in a cohort sampled during active COVID-19.

The chain carries TRBV5-6 and TRBJ2-3; 11 nucleotides line up with TRBD1. The CDR3 consists of 15 residues. V lost 4 bases and J lost 4; bases outside the gene matches: 5. Per the germline V gene, CDR1 is SGHDT and CDR2 is YYEEEE. Written as DNA, the CDR3 is TGTGCCAGCAGCACCGGGACAGGGGGGGCAGATACGCAGTATTTT. Translated: CASSTGTGGADTQYF. The variable domain in full, with the rest retrieved from reference TRBV5-6 and TRBJ2-3, is DAGVTQSPTHLIKTRGQQVTLRCSPKSGHDTVSWYQQALGQGPQFIFQYYEEEERQRGNFPDRFSGHQFPNYSSELNVNALLLGDSALYLCASSTGTGGADTQYFGPGTRLTVL.

The V call is TRBV4-3, the J call TRBJ2-3; tentative D call: TRBD2 (7 bases). CDR3 length equals 16 residues. CDR1 and CDR2 (germline): LGHNA, YSLEER. The germline V and J ends were trimmed by 0 bases and 6 bases, with 16 bases remaining between them. The CDR3 spells CASSQDLRGGADTQYF. The CDR3 DNA sequence: TGCGCCAGCAGCCAAGATTTGAGGGGGGGAGCGGATACGCAGTATTTT.

The chain carries TRBV28 and TRBJ1-5; 9 nucleotides line up with TRBD1. The V and J ends lost 7 bases and 4 bases, in that order; junction bases with no gene match: 17. The CDR3 length is 18 residues. Germline loops: CDR1 MDHEN, CDR2 SYDVKM. CDR3 bases: TGTGCCAGCACCCCCCAAACCCCCGGGACAGGGTCAAATCAGCCCCAGCATTTT. Translated: CASTPQTPGTGSNQPQHF.

The rearrangement uses TRBV30 and TRBJ1-2; D uncertain. Looked up from germline, CDR1 is GTSNPN and CDR2 is SVGIG (reference sequence). This CDR3 comprises 11 residues. Trimming stripped 2 bases from V and 5 bases from J, with 6 bases between. The CDR3 DNA reads TGTGCCTGGAGTCCCTCGTATGGCTACACCTTC. Translation: CAWSPSYGYTF.

This rearrangement joins TRBV25-1 to TRBJ2-7; no firm D call. The CDR3 runs 12 residues. V was cut by 3 bases and J by 0 bases, with 3 bases left in between. Germline values: CDR1 MGHDK, CDR2 SYGVNS. CDR3 sequence: CASSDSSYEQYF. The CDR3 DNA reads TGTGCCAGCAGTGATAGCTCCTACGAGCAGTACTTC.

The chain couples TRBV19 to TRBJ2-7, with D possibly being TRBD2 (6 bases). The germline V gene has CDR1 LNHDA and CDR2 SQIVND (reference sequence). The germline V and J ends were trimmed by 5 bases and 7 bases, with 15 bases remaining between them. The CDR3 contains 13 residues. The CDR3 here is CASSLGLWVEQYF. The CDR3 region has the DNA TGTGCCAGTAGTCTGGGACTCTGGGTGGAGCAGTACTTC.

The rearrangement uses TRBV6-5 and TRBJ1-4, with D uncertain. The CDR3 sequence is 14 residues long. V lost 2 bases and J lost 10, with 14 bases in between. Germline V CDR1 and CDR2: MNHEY, SVGAGI. The CDR3 DNA follows: TGTGCCAGCAGTTACCAGGAACTTAGCGGAAAACTGTTTTTT. Protein sequence: CASSYQELSGKLFF.

This rearrangement joins TRBV4-1 to TRBJ2-5; D possibly corresponds to TRBD1 (6 bases). Trimming shortened V by 4 bases and J by 3 bases, and 12 bases separated the two germline ends. In germline, CDR1 is MGHRA, CDR2 YSYEKL. This CDR3 is 14 amino acids long. The CDR3 coding sequence is TGCGCCAGCAGCCTTACATACAGGGAAGAGACCCAGTACTTC. Amino acids: CASSLTYREETQYF.

The genes are TRBV5-1 and TRBJ1-4; D gene unclear. Trimming took off 0 bases at V and 0 bases at J, with 6 bases between the two ends. This CDR3 has 15 amino acids. Germline lookup yields CDR1 SGHRS and CDR2 YFSETQ. CDR3 region: CASSLGTATNEKLFF. In nucleotides, the CDR3 is TGCGCCAGCAGCTTGGGAACGGCAACTAATGAAAAACTGTTTTTT. Together with reference TRBV5-1 and TRBJ1-4, the CDR3 gives the full variable domain: KAGVTQTPRYLIKTRGQQVTLSCSPISGHRSVSWYQQTPGQGLQFLFEYFSETQRNKGNFPGRFSGRQFSNSRSEMNVSTLELGDSALYLCASSLGTATNEKLFFGSGTQLSVL.

The chain joins TRBV9 to TRBJ1-1, with D uncertain. V dropped 3 bases and J dropped 6 bases, with 18 bases sitting between them. Germline-derived CDR1 and CDR2 are SGDLS and YYNGEE. The CDR3 is 15 amino acids. CDR3 protein: CASSATITAEAEAFF. CDR3 nucleotide sequence: TGTGCCAGCAGCGCAACCATCACCGCGGAGGCTGAAGCTTTCTTT.

V and J are TRBV4-3 and TRBJ2-5; 7 nucleotides align to TRBD2. The CDR3 spans 16 residues. The V gene's germline CDR1 is LGHNA and CDR2 YSLEER. Trimming at V came to 0 bases and at J to 4 bases, leaving 8 bases not matched to a gene. Written as DNA, the CDR3 is TGCGCCAGCAGCCAAGATGTGGCCAGGGAGGGAGAGACCCAGTACTTC. It codes for CASSQDVAREGETQYF.

The chain employs TRBV6-6 and TRBJ2-7, with 10 bases aligning to TRBD1. The CDR3 spans 15 residues. Germline V lookup: CDR1 MNHNY, CDR2 SVGAGI (reference sequence). The ends lost 7 bases at V and 2 bases at J; junction bases unmatched: 8. CDR3 in amino acids: CASTITGQGPYEQYF. Written as DNA, the CDR3 is TGTGCCAGCACTATAACGGGACAGGGGCCCTACGAGCAGTACTTC.

This clone was observed a single time. The chain joins TRBV14 to TRBJ1-6, with TRBD1 as a possible D gene (6 bases). CDR3 length equals 16 residues. Germline-derived CDR1 and CDR2 are SGHDN and FVKESK. Trimming stripped 4 bases from V and 9 bases from J, with 19 bases between. As DNA, the CDR3 is TGTGCCAGCAGCCCACAGGGAACCCCCCGGGGTTCACCCCTCCACTTT. Amino acids: CASSPQGTPRGSPLHF.

The rearrangement links TRBV6-2 or TRBV6-3 to TRBJ1-5; TRBD1 aligns across 8 bases. V gave up 5 bases and J gave up 3 bases; unmatched junction bases: 6. Germline V gives CDR1 MNHEY, CDR2 SVGEGT. The CDR3 extends over 15 amino acids. The CDR3 DNA sequence: TGTGCCAGCAGTCCAACAGGGGGTTCCAATCAGCCCCAGCATTTT. This translates into CASSPTGGSNQPQHF.

The chain recombines TRBV7-2 with TRBJ1-1; D is perhaps TRBD1 (5 bases). V was cut by 7 bases and J by 0 bases, with 12 bases left in between. The CDR3 spans 14 residues. The V gene's germline CDR1 is SGHTA and CDR2 FQGNSA. This CDR3 is CASKVDNLNTEAFF. CDR3 nucleotide sequence: TGTGCCAGCAAAGTGGACAATTTGAACACTGAAGCTTTCTTT.

This chain connects TRBV6-2 or TRBV6-3 to TRBJ2-2; perhaps TRBD2 as D (6 bases). This CDR3 has 16 residues. V was cut by 2 bases and J by 5 bases, with 15 bases left in between. Per the germline V gene, CDR1 is MNHEY and CDR2 is SVGEGT. The CDR3 spells CASSYPLFRGTGELFF. CDR3 nucleotide sequence: TGTGCCAGCAGTTACCCCTTATTCCGGGGGACCGGGGAGCTGTTTTTT.

The CDR3 spells CASRRLEFSYEQYF. The CDR3 DNA sequence: TGTGCCAGCAGGAGACTGGAATTCTCCTACGAGCAGTACTTC. The V call is TRBV6-5, the J call TRBJ2-7, with D uncertain. V was trimmed by 6 bases and J by 0 bases, leaving 12 bases between them. The CDR3 is made up of 14 amino acids. From germline, CDR1 is MNHEY and CDR2 SVGAGI.

The V gene is TRBV5-5, the J gene TRBJ1-2, with a tentative D call TRBD1 (5 bases). V lost 0 bases and J 3 bases, leaving 9 bases between the germline ends. The CDR3 length is 14 residues. Germline assignment: CDR1 SGHKS and CDR2 YYEKEE (reference sequence). The chain's CDR3 is CASSLVQDYYGYTF. The CDR3 DNA sequence: TGTGCCAGCAGCTTGGTACAGGATTACTATGGCTACACCTTC.

In its sample, this clone was seen a few times. A junction end diverges from the germline sequence, so it may reflect a read error. CDR3: CASSNTVQFGVLNSF. The DNA for the CDR3 is TGTGCCAGCTCAAACACTGTTCAGTTCGGGGTACTTAATTCCTTC. The rearrangement uses TRBV18 and TRBJ1-2, with D unresolved. CDR1 is KGHSH and CDR2 is LQKENI in the germline V gene. The CDR3 is 15 amino acids.